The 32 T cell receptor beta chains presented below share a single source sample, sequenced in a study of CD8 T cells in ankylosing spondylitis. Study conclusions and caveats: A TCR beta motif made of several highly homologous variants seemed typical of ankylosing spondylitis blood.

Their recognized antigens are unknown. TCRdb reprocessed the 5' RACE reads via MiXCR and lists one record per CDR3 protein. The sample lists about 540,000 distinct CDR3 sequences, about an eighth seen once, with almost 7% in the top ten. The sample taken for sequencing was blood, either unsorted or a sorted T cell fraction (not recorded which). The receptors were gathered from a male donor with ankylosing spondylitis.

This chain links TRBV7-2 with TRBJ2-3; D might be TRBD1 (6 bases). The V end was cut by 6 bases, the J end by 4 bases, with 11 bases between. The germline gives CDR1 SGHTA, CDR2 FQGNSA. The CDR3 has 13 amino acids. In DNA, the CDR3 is TGTGCCAGCAGAAAACAGGGTCCAGATACGCAGTATTTT. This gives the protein CASRKQGPDTQYF.

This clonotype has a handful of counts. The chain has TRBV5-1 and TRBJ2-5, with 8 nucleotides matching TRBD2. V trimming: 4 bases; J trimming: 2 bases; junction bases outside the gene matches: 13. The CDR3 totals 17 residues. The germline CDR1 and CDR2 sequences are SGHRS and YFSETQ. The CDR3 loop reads CASSPGVVLAAQETQYF. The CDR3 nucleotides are TGCGCCAGCAGCCCGGGGGTGGTACTAGCGGCACAAGAGACCCAGTACTTC.

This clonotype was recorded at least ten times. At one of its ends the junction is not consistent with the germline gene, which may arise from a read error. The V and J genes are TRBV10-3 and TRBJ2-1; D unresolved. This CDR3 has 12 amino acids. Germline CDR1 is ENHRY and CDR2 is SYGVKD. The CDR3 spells CAISESSGILLF. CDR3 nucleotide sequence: TGTGCCATCAGTGAGTCTTCTGGAATTCTTCTCTTC.

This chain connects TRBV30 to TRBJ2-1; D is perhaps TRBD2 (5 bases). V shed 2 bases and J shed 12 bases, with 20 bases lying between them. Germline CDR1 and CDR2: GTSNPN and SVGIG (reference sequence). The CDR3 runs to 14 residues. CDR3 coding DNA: TGTGCCTGGAGTTCTAGAGGGCTAGGGTTAGGGCAGTTCTTC. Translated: CAWSSRGLGLGQFF.

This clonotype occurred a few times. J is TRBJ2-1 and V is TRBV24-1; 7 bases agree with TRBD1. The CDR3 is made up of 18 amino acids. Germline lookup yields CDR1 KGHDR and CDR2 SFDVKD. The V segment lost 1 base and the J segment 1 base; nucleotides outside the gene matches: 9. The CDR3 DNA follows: TGTGCCACCAGTGATTTCCCCGGGACAGTGAGTTCCTACAATGAGCAGTTCTTC. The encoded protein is CATSDFPGTVSSYNEQFF.

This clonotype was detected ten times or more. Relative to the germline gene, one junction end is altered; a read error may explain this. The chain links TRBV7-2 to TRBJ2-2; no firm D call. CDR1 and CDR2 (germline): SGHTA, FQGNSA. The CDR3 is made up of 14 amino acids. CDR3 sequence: CASSFSPNTGELFF. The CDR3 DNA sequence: TGCGCCAGCAGTTTCAGTCCGAACACCGGGGAGCTGTTTTTT. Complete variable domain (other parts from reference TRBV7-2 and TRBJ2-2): GAGVSQSPSNKVTEKGKDVELRCDPISGHTALYWYRQSLGQGLEFLIYFQGNSAPDKSGLPSDRFSAERTGGSVSTLTIQRTQQEDSAVYLCASSFSPNTGELFFGEGSRLTVL.

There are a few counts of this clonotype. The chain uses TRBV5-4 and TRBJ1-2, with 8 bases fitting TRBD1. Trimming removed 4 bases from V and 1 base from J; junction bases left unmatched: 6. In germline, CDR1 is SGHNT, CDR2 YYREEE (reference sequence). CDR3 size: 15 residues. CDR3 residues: CASSHLTGDNYGYTF. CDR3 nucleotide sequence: TGTGCCAGCAGCCACCTGACAGGGGATAACTATGGCTACACCTTC.

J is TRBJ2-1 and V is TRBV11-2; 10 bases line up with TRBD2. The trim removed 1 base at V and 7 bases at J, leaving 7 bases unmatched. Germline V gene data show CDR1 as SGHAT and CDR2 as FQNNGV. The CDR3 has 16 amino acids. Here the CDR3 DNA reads TGTGCCAGCAGCTTAGCTCTAGCGGGAGCTGTAAATGAGCAGTTCTTC. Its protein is CASSLALAGAVNEQFF.

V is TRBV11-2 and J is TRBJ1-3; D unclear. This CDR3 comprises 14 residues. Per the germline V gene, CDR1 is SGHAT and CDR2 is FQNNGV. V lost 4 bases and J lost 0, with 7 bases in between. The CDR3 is CASSSTLSGNTIYF. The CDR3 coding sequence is TGTGCCAGCAGCTCGACACTCTCTGGAAACACCATATATTTT.

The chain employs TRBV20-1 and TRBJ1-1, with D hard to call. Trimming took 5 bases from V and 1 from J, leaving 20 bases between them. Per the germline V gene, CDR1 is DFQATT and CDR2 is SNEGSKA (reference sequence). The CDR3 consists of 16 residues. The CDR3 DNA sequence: TGCAGTGCTTCGACCCAGTACTCTACAGCGAACACTGAAGCTTTCTTT. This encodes CSASTQYSTANTEAFF.

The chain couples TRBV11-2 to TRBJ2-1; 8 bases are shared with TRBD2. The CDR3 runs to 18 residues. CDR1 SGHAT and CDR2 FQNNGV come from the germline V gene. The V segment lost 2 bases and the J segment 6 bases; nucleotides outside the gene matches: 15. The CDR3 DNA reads TGTGCCAGCAGCTTACTATCGCGTGCGCGGGAGGTAGGCAATGAGCAGTTCTTC. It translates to CASSLLSRAREVGNEQFF.

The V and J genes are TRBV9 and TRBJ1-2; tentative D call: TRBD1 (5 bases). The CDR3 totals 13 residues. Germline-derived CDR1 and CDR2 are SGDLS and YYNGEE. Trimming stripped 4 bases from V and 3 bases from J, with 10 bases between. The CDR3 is CASSPQTDYGYTF. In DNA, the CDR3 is TGTGCCAGCAGCCCCCAGACAGACTATGGCTACACCTTC.

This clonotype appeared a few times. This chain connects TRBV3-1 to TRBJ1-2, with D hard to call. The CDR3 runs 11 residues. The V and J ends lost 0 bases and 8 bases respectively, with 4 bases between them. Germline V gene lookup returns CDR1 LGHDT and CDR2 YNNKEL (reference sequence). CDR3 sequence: CASSQEGGYTF. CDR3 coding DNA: TGTGCCAGCAGCCAAGAGGGCGGCTACACCTTC.

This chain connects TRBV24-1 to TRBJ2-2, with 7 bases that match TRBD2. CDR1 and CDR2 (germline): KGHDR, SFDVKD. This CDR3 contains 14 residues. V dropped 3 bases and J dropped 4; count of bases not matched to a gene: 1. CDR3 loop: CATSDRGVTGELFF. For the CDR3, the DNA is TGTGCCACCAGTGATCGGGGGGTCACCGGGGAGCTGTTTTTT.

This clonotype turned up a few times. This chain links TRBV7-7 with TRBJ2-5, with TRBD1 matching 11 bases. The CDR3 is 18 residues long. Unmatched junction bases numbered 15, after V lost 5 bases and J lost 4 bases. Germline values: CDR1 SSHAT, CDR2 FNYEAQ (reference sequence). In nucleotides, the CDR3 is TGTGCCAGCAGCCCCTGGGGCGGAGGACAGGGGGCTAGAGAGACCCAGTACTTC. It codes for CASSPWGGGQGARETQYF. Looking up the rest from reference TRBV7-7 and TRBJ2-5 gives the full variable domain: GAGVSQSPRYKVTKRGQDVTLRCDPISSHATLYWYQQALGQGPEFLTYFNYEAQPDKSGLPSDRFSAERPEGSISTLTIQRTEQRDSAMYRCASSPWGGGQGARETQYFGPGTRLLVL.

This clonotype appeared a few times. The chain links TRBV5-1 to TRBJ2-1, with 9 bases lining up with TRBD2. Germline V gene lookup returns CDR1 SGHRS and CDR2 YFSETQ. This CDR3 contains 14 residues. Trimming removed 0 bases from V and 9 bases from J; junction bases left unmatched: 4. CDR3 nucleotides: TGCGCCAGCAGCTTGGAGACTAGCGGCGGTGAGCAGTTCTTC. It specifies CASSLETSGGEQFF. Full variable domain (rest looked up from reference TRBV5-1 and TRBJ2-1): KAGVTQTPRYLIKTRGQQVTLSCSPISGHRSVSWYQQTPGQGLQFLFEYFSETQRNKGNFPGRFSGRQFSNSRSEMNVSTLELGDSALYLCASSLETSGGEQFFGPGTRLTVL.

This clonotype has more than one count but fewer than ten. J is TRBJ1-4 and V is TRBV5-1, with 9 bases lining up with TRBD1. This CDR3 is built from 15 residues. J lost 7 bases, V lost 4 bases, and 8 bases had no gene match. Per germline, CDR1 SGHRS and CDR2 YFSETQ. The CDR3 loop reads CASSPRQGGGEKLFF. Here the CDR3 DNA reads TGCGCCAGCAGCCCCCGACAGGGGGGAGGTGAAAAACTGTTTTTT.

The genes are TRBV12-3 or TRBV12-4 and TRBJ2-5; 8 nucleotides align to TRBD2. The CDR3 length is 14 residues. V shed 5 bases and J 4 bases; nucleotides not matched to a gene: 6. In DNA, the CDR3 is TGTGCCAGCAGTCCTAGCGGGTTAGGAGAGACCCAGTACTTC. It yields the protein CASSPSGLGETQYF.

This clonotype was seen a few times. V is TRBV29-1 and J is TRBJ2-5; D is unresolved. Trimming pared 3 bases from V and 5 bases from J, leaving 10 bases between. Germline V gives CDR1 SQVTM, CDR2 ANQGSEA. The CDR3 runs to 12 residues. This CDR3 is CSVDRALETQYF. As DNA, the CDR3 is TGCAGCGTTGATCGGGCTCTGGAGACCCAGTACTTC.

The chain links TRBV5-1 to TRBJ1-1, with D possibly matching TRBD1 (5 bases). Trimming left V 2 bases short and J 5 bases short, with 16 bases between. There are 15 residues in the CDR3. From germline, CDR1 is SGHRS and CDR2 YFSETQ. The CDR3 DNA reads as TGCGCCAGCAGCTTTTTACAGGCTCGAGGGACTGAAGCTTTCTTT. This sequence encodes CASSFLQARGTEAFF.

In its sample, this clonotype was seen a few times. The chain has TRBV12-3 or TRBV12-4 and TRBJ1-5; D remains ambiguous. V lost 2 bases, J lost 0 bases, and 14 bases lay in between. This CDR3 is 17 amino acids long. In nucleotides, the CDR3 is TGTGCCAGCAGTTTAAGGTTGTTACCAAATAGCAATCAGCCCCAGCATTTT. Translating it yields CASSLRLLPNSNQPQHF.

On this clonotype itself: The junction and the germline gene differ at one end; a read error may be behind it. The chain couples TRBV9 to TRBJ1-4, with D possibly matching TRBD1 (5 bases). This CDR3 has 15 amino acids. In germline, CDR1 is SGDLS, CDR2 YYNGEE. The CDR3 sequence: CASSVDAGGGEKLLF. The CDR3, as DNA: TGTGCCAGCAGCGTAGACGCCGGAGGAGGGGAAAAACTGTTATTT.

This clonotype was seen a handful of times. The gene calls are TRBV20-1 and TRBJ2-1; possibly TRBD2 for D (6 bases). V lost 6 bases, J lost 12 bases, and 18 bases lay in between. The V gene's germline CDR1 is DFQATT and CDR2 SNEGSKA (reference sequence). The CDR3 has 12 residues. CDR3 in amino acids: CSASPGLPGQFF. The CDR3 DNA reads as TGCAGTGCCAGCCCGGGACTCCCCGGGCAGTTCTTC.

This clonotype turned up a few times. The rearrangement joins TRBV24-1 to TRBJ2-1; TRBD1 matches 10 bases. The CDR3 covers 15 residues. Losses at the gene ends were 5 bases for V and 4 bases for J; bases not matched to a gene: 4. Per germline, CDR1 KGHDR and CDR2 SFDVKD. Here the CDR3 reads CATSVPGQGYNEQFF. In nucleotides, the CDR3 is TGTGCCACCAGTGTTCCGGGACAGGGGTACAATGAGCAGTTCTTC.

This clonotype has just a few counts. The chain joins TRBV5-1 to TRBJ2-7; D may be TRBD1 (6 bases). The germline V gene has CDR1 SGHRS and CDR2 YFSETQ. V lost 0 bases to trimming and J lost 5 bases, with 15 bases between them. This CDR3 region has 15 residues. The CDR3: CASSLARVKGDEQYF. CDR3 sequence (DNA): TGCGCCAGCAGCTTGGCCCGGGTTAAGGGGGACGAGCAGTACTTC.

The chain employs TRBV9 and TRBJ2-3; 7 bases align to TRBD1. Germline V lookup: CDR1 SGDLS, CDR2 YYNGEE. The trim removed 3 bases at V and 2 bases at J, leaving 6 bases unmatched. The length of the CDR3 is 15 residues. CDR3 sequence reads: CASSARQGSTDTQYF. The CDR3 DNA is TGTGCCAGCAGCGCCCGACAGGGATCCACAGATACGCAGTATTTT. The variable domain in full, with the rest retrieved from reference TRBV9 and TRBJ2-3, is DSGVTQTPKHLITATGQRVTLRCSPRSGDLSVYWYQQSLDQGLQFLIQYYNGEERAKGNILERFSAQQFPDLHSELNLSSLELGDSALYFCASSARQGSTDTQYFGPGTRLTVL.

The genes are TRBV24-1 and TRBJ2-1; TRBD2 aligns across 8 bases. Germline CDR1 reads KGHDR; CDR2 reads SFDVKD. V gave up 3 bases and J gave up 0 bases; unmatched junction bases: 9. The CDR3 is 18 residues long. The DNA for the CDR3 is TGTGCCACCAGTGATGGTCGGCCTAGCGGGCTCTCCTACAATGAGCAGTTCTTC. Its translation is CATSDGRPSGLSYNEQFF.

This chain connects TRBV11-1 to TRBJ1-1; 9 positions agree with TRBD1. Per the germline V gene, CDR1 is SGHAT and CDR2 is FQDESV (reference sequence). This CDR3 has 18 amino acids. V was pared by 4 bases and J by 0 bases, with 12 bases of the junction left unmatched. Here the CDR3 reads CASSSTRDRVTMNTEAFF. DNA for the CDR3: TGTGCCAGCAGCTCCACCCGGGACAGGGTAACCATGAACACTGAAGCTTTCTTT.

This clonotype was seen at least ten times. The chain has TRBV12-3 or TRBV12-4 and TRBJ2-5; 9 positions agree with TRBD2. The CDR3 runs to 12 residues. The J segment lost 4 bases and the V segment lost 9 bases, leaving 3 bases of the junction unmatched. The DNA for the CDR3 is TGTGCCAGTCGGACTAGCGCAGAGACCCAGTACTTC. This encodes CASRTSAETQYF.

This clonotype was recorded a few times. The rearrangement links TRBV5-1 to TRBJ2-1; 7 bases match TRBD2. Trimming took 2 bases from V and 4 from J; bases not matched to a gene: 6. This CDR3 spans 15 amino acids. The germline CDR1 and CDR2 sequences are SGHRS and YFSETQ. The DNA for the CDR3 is TGCGCCAGCAGCTTAAACGGGAGGCAGTACAATGAGCAGTTCTTC. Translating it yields CASSLNGRQYNEQFF.

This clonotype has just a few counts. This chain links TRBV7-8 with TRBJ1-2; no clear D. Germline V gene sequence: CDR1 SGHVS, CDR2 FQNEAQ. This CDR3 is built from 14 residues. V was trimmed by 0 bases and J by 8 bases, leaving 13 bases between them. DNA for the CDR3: TGTGCCAGCAGCTTAGCATCCTCGTCTGGGGGCTACACCTTC. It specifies CASSLASSSGGYTF. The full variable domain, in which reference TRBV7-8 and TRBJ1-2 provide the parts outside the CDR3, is GAGVSQSPRYKVAKRGQDVALRCDPISGHVSLFWYQQALGQGPEFLTYFQNEAQLDKSGLPSDRFFAERPEGSVSTLKIQRTQQEDSAVYLCASSLASSSGGYTFGSGTRLTVV.

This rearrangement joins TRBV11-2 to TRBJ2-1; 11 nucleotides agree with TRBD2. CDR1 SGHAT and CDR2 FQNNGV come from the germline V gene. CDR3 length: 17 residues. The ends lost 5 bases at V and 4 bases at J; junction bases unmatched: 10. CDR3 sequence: CASSARLAGSHYNEQFF. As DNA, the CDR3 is TGTGCCAGCAGCGCCCGACTAGCGGGAAGCCATTACAATGAGCAGTTCTTC.